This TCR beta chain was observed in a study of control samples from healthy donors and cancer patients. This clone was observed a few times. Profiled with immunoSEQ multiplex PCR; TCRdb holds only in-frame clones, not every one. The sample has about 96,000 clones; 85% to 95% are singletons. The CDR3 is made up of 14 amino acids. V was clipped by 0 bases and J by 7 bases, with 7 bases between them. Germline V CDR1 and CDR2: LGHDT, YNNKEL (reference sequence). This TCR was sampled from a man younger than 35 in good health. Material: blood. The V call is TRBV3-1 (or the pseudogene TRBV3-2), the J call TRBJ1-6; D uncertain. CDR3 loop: CASSQESRNSPLHF. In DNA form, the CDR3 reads TGTGCCAGCAGCCAAGAATCTCGGAATTCACCCCTCCACTTT.